This TCR beta chain stems from a study of T cell clonality in common variable immunodeficiency. Points from the study as a whole: Compared with controls, CVID subjects had fewer shared TCRbeta clones. Fewer deletions and N-nucleotide insertions were reportedly seen in common variable immunodeficiency TCR beta sequences.

Points on this clone: Its specificity is not known. Coverage ceases 3 residues before the CDR3 finishes, and the germline J gene fills in the end.

Aged roughly 8 to 65 years, CVID subjects averaged roughly 43 years old. Heparinized whole blood, 5 to 8 ml, came from each donor. Assay: immunoSEQ multiplex PCR; the TCRdb copy retains only in-frame clones and omits some. The sample is made up of about 16,000 clones, none counted only once. V lost 3 bases, J lost 1 base, and 13 bases lay in between. Germline CDR1 and CDR2: LNHDA and SQIVND (reference sequence). This CDR3 contains 15 residues. The sample was peripheral blood mononuclear cells. J is TRBJ2-7 and V is TRBV19; D gene uncertain. The origin of this receptor is a human donor with common variable immunodeficiency. CDR3 sequence reads: CASSIRLLGSYEQYF. The sequenced part of the CDR3 DNA is TGTGCCAGTAGTATTCGCCTTTTAGGGTCCTACGAG.